A selection of T cell receptor beta chains follows, all from one sample in a study of blood T cell repertoires in COVID-19. Measured with immunoSEQ multiplex PCR; TCRdb has only the in-frame clones, and not every one. The top ten hold 2.5% to 3.5% of the sample, which has about 370,000 clones, more than 70% seen once. Sequencing was done on a sample of peripheral blood. Source of these receptors: a woman aged 25 to 45 with COVID-19, enrolled during active disease. Each CDR3 is given with its conserved first and last residue. The order of the fields is clone size, CDR3 length, J gene, D gene, V gene, CDR3 protein, CDR3 DNA. The D gene is left open where the match is weak. Where a row states a size, it is once, few, many or the class of an expanded clone; other rows omit it.

clone size: NA
CDR3 length: 15
J gene: TRBJ2-7
D gene: NA
V gene: TRBV6-5
CDR3 protein: CASSYNRDNSYEQYF
CDR3 DNA: TGTGCCAGCAGTTACAACCGGGACAACTCCTACGAGCAGTACTTC

clone size: NA
CDR3 length: 13
J gene: TRBJ1-2
D gene: NA
V gene: TRBV7-9
CDR3 protein: CASSLAPEGSHTF
CDR3 DNA: TGTGCCAGCAGCTTAGCGCCCGAGGGTTCGCACACCTTC

clone size: NA
CDR3 length: 14
J gene: TRBJ2-3
D gene: NA
V gene: TRBV11-3
CDR3 protein: CASSPRDLTDTQYF
CDR3 DNA: TGTGCCAGCAGCCCACGGGACTTAACAGATACGCAGTATTTT

clone size: NA
CDR3 length: 13
J gene: TRBJ2-2
D gene: NA
V gene: TRBV14
CDR3 protein: CASSRSGIGELFF
CDR3 DNA: TGTGCCAGCAGCCGTTCAGGGATCGGGGAGCTGTTTTTT

clone size: NA
CDR3 length: 13
J gene: TRBJ2-7
D gene: NA
V gene: TRBV6-5
CDR3 protein: CASSLPGQSEQYF
CDR3 DNA: TGTGCCAGCAGCCTCCCAGGACAGAGCGAGCAGTACTTC

clone size: NA
CDR3 length: 14
J gene: TRBJ2-1
D gene: TRBD1
V gene: TRBV18
CDR3 protein: CASSPTGQGDEQFF
CDR3 DNA: TGTGCCAGCTCGCCAACCGGACAGGGGGATGAGCAGTTCTTC

clone size: NA
CDR3 length: 14
J gene: TRBJ2-7
D gene: NA
V gene: TRBV27
CDR3 protein: CASSVGRRNNEQYF
CDR3 DNA: TGTGCCAGCAGTGTGGGGCGGCGGAACAACGAGCAGTACTTC

clone size: NA
CDR3 length: 13
J gene: TRBJ2-3
D gene: TRBD1
V gene: TRBV5-4
CDR3 protein: CASRNYRGDTQYF
CDR3 DNA: TGTGCCAGCAGGAATTACAGGGGGGACACGCAGTATTTT

clone size: NA
CDR3 length: 14
J gene: TRBJ1-1
D gene: TRBD1
V gene: TRBV10-3
CDR3 protein: CAIAGQGSNTEAFF
CDR3 DNA: TGTGCCATCGCCGGACAGGGATCGAACACTGAAGCTTTCTTT

clone size: NA
CDR3 length: 14
J gene: TRBJ1-6
D gene: TRBD1
V gene: TRBV6-4
CDR3 protein: CASSGDRGNSPLHF
CDR3 DNA: TGTGCCAGCAGTGGCGACAGGGGCAATTCACCCCTCCACTTT

clone size: few
CDR3 length: 14
J gene: TRBJ2-1
D gene: TRBD1
V gene: TRBV2
CDR3 protein: CASSPRQGRSEQFF
CDR3 DNA: TGTGCCAGCAGTCCCCGACAGGGACGGTCTGAGCAGTTCTTC

clone size: NA
CDR3 length: 15
J gene: TRBJ2-3
D gene: NA
V gene: TRBV18
CDR3 protein: CASSPFVTDTDTQYF
CDR3 DNA: TGTGCCAGCTCACCATTCGTGACTGACACAGATACGCAGTATTTT

clone size: NA
CDR3 length: 13
J gene: TRBJ1-2
D gene: NA
V gene: TRBV2
CDR3 protein: CASSTGTNYGYTF
CDR3 DNA: TGTGCCAGCAGTACAGGTACTAACTATGGCTACACCTTC

clone size: NA
CDR3 length: 14
J gene: TRBJ1-5
D gene: NA
V gene: TRBV2
CDR3 protein: CASSEVRGGQPQHF
CDR3 DNA: TGTGCCAGCAGTGAGGTCCGGGGAGGGCAGCCCCAGCATTTT

clone size: NA
CDR3 length: 13
J gene: TRBJ2-5
D gene: NA
V gene: TRBV27
CDR3 protein: CASSLGRWETQYF
CDR3 DNA: TGTGCCAGCAGTTTAGGGCGTTGGGAGACCCAGTACTTC

clone size: NA
CDR3 length: 14
J gene: TRBJ2-7
D gene: TRBD2
V gene: TRBV7-2
CDR3 protein: CASSLAGRDYEQYF
CDR3 DNA: TGTGCCAGCAGCTTAGCAGGGAGGGACTACGAGCAGTACTTC

clone size: NA
CDR3 length: 15
J gene: TRBJ2-2
D gene: TRBD1
V gene: TRBV19
CDR3 protein: CASSMGTGGTGELFF
CDR3 DNA: TGTGCCAGTAGTATGGGGACAGGAGGCACCGGGGAGCTGTTTTTT

clone size: NA
CDR3 length: 12
J gene: TRBJ1-1
D gene: NA
V gene: TRBV30
CDR3 protein: CAWKGEYTEAFF
CDR3 DNA: TGTGCCTGGAAGGGGGAGTACACTGAAGCTTTCTTT

clone size: few
CDR3 length: 14
J gene: TRBJ2-2
D gene: TRBD2
V gene: TRBV10-3
CDR3 protein: CAISGSGGTGELFF
CDR3 DNA: TGTGCCATCAGTGGTAGCGGGGGGACCGGGGAGCTGTTTTTT

clone size: NA
CDR3 length: 16
J gene: TRBJ2-7
D gene: NA
V gene: TRBV6-6
CDR3 protein: CASSRGAGINSYEQYF
CDR3 DNA: TGTGCCAGCAGTCGAGGGGCAGGGATCAATTCCTACGAGCAGTACTTC

clone size: NA
CDR3 length: 16
J gene: TRBJ2-3
D gene: NA
V gene: TRBV11-1
CDR3 protein: CASSFPLLDFTDTQYF
CDR3 DNA: TGTGCCAGCAGCTTTCCCCTCTTGGACTTCACAGATACGCAGTATTTT

clone size: once
CDR3 length: 14
J gene: TRBJ2-7
D gene: NA
V gene: TRBV6-5
CDR3 protein: CASSYSKVGQEQYF
CDR3 DNA: TGTGCCAGCAGTTACTCGAAAGTCGGACAGGAGCAGTACTTC

clone size: NA
CDR3 length: 13
J gene: TRBJ2-5
D gene: NA
V gene: TRBV13
CDR3 protein: CASRSTPGETQYF
CDR3 DNA: TGTGCCAGCAGGTCAACCCCCGGGGAGACCCAGTACTTC

clone size: many
CDR3 length: 15
J gene: TRBJ2-5
D gene: TRBD1
V gene: TRBV24-1
CDR3 protein: CATSAVDRGGETQYF
CDR3 DNA: TGTGCCACCAGTGCCGTTGACAGGGGTGGGGAGACCCAGTACTTC

clone size: NA
CDR3 length: 16
J gene: TRBJ2-5
D gene: TRBD2
V gene: TRBV11-3
CDR3 protein: CASSLGLAGGSETQYF
CDR3 DNA: TGTGCCAGCAGCTTAGGGCTAGCGGGAGGATCGGAGACCCAGTACTTC

clone size: once
CDR3 length: 16
J gene: TRBJ1-6
D gene: TRBD1
V gene: TRBV5-6
CDR3 protein: CASSHQTGTANSPLHF
CDR3 DNA: TGTGCCAGCAGCCATCAAACCGGGACAGCAAATTCACCCCTCCACTTT

clone size: NA
CDR3 length: 11
J gene: TRBJ1-1
D gene: TRBD1
V gene: TRBV7-9
CDR3 protein: CASRSGQEAFF
CDR3 DNA: TGTGCCAGCAGATCTGGACAGGAGGCTTTCTTT

clone size: NA
CDR3 length: 14
J gene: TRBJ2-5
D gene: TRBD2
V gene: TRBV6-5
CDR3 protein: CASGIAGRLETQYF
CDR3 DNA: TGTGCCAGCGGAATAGCGGGACGGTTGGAGACCCAGTACTTC

clone size: few
CDR3 length: 15
J gene: TRBJ1-6
D gene: NA
V gene: TRBV11-2
CDR3 protein: CASSLDLLGNSPLHF
CDR3 DNA: TGTGCCAGCAGCTTAGATCTGCTAGGTAATTCACCCCTCCACTTT

clone size: NA
CDR3 length: 16
J gene: TRBJ2-3
D gene: NA
V gene: TRBV18
CDR3 protein: CASSLLSGGGTDTQYF
CDR3 DNA: TGTGCCAGCTCACTCTTATCTGGGGGAGGAACAGATACGCAGTATTTT

clone size: NA
CDR3 length: 13
J gene: TRBJ2-4
D gene: NA
V gene: TRBV13
CDR3 protein: CASSSQDKNIQYF
CDR3 DNA: TGTGCCAGCAGTTCTCAGGACAAAAACATTCAGTACTTC

clone size: once
CDR3 length: 15
J gene: TRBJ2-7
D gene: TRBD2
V gene: TRBV5-1
CDR3 protein: CASSLDLAGAYEQYF
CDR3 DNA: TGCGCCAGCAGCTTGGACCTAGCGGGGGCCTACGAGCAGTACTTC

clone size: NA
CDR3 length: 14
J gene: TRBJ2-3
D gene: TRBD2
V gene: TRBV10-1
CDR3 protein: CASSASAGADTQYF
CDR3 DNA: TGCGCCAGCAGTGCCTCGGCGGGAGCAGATACGCAGTATTTT

clone size: NA
CDR3 length: 17
J gene: TRBJ1-1
D gene: TRBD1
V gene: TRBV7-4
CDR3 protein: CASSLITVRGGNIEAFF
CDR3 DNA: TGTGCCAGCAGCTTAATAACCGTTCGAGGGGGCAACATTGAAGCTTTCTTT

clone size: NA
CDR3 length: 16
J gene: TRBJ2-5
D gene: TRBD2
V gene: TRBV9
CDR3 protein: CASSAGGPYSLETQYF
CDR3 DNA: TGTGCCAGCAGCGCGGGAGGGCCATATTCCTTAGAGACCCAGTACTTC

clone size: NA
CDR3 length: 15
J gene: TRBJ2-5
D gene: NA
V gene: TRBV4-2
CDR3 protein: CASSQGTGEGETQYF
CDR3 DNA: TGTGCCAGCAGCCAAGGGACGGGGGAAGGGGAGACCCAGTACTTC

clone size: NA
CDR3 length: 13
J gene: TRBJ1-5
D gene: TRBD1
V gene: TRBV19
CDR3 protein: CASSGQVNQPQHF
CDR3 DNA: TGTGCCAGTAGTGGACAGGTCAATCAGCCCCAGCATTTT

clone size: NA
CDR3 length: 17
J gene: TRBJ2-5
D gene: TRBD2
V gene: TRBV11-3
CDR3 protein: CASSRWGREGRQETQYF
CDR3 DNA: TGTGCCAGCAGCCGGTGGGGCAGGGAGGGGAGGCAAGAGACCCAGTACTTC

clone size: NA
CDR3 length: 15
J gene: TRBJ1-2
D gene: TRBD1
V gene: TRBV6-2/TRBV6-3
CDR3 protein: CASSMGTEIPYGYTF
CDR3 DNA: TGTGCCAGCAGCATGGGGACAGAGATCCCCTATGGCTACACCTTC

clone size: once
CDR3 length: 17
J gene: TRBJ2-3
D gene: NA
V gene: TRBV20-1
CDR3 protein: CSASDRGTSVSTDTQYF
CDR3 DNA: TGCAGTGCTAGTGACAGGGGAACTAGCGTTAGCACAGATACGCAGTATTTT

clone size: NA
CDR3 length: 15
J gene: TRBJ2-5
D gene: TRBD2
V gene: TRBV7-8
CDR3 protein: CASSLVAGGQETQYF
CDR3 DNA: TGTGCCAGCAGCTTAGTCGCGGGGGGGCAAGAGACCCAGTACTTC

clone size: NA
CDR3 length: 15
J gene: TRBJ2-5
D gene: NA
V gene: TRBV27
CDR3 protein: CASSLSRRAGETQYF
CDR3 DNA: TGTGCCAGCAGTTTATCGCGGAGGGCCGGGGAGACCCAGTACTTC

clone size: NA
CDR3 length: 14
J gene: TRBJ1-2
D gene: NA
V gene: TRBV5-5
CDR3 protein: CASSPPGEDYGYTF
CDR3 DNA: TGTGCCAGCAGTCCGCCGGGGGAGGACTATGGCTACACCTTC

clone size: NA
CDR3 length: 14
J gene: TRBJ1-6
D gene: TRBD1
V gene: TRBV5-6
CDR3 protein: CASSLRWDRSPLHF
CDR3 DNA: TGTGCCAGCAGCTTGAGGTGGGACAGGTCACCCCTCCACTTT

clone size: NA
CDR3 length: 16
J gene: TRBJ2-3
D gene: NA
V gene: TRBV28
CDR3 protein: CASSTPRQGLTDTQYF
CDR3 DNA: TGTGCCAGCAGTACCCCGCGACAGGGACTCACAGATACGCAGTATTTT

clone size: NA
CDR3 length: 14
J gene: TRBJ1-1
D gene: TRBD1
V gene: TRBV19
CDR3 protein: CASSRDRGNTEAFF
CDR3 DNA: TGTGCCAGTAGCAGAGACAGGGGAAACACTGAAGCTTTCTTT

clone size: NA
CDR3 length: 15
J gene: TRBJ2-2
D gene: TRBD1
V gene: TRBV10-2
CDR3 protein: CAGRPGQGDTGELFF
CDR3 DNA: TGCGCCGGACGACCGGGACAGGGGGACACCGGGGAGCTGTTTTTT

clone size: NA
CDR3 length: 16
J gene: TRBJ2-5
D gene: TRBD1
V gene: TRBV18
CDR3 protein: CASSPPVNRGQETQYF
CDR3 DNA: TGTGCCAGCTCACCACCGGTAAACAGGGGACAAGAGACCCAGTACTTC

clone size: NA
CDR3 length: 16
J gene: TRBJ2-7
D gene: TRBD2
V gene: TRBV5-6
CDR3 protein: CASSRLAGDLSYEQYF
CDR3 DNA: TGTGCCAGCAGCAGACTAGCGGGGGACCTCTCCTACGAGCAGTACTTC

clone size: NA
CDR3 length: 18
J gene: TRBJ1-4
D gene: NA
V gene: TRBV4-3
CDR3 protein: CASSQVGTFGGTNEKLFF
CDR3 DNA: TGCGCCAGCAGCCAAGTCGGAACGTTTGGAGGGACTAATGAAAAACTGTTTTTT

clone size: NA
CDR3 length: 11
J gene: TRBJ2-1
D gene: NA
V gene: TRBV12-3/TRBV12-4
CDR3 protein: CASSLRELRFF
CDR3 DNA: TGTGCCAGCAGTTTAAGGGAGCTTCGGTTCTTC

clone size: NA
CDR3 length: 17
J gene: TRBJ2-2
D gene: NA
V gene: TRBV5-3
CDR3 protein: CARSLGNVGVVGGELFF
CDR3 DNA: TGTGCCAGAAGCTTGGGGAACGTAGGGGTGGTCGGCGGGGAGCTGTTTTTT

clone size: NA
CDR3 length: 16
J gene: TRBJ1-3
D gene: NA
V gene: TRBV9
CDR3 protein: CASSVATVQNGNTIYF
CDR3 DNA: TGTGCCAGCAGCGTAGCGACAGTCCAGAACGGAAACACCATATATTTT

clone size: NA
CDR3 length: 16
J gene: TRBJ1-6
D gene: NA
V gene: TRBV2
CDR3 protein: CASSWKPGLGGSPLHF
CDR3 DNA: TGTGCCAGCAGTTGGAAACCGGGCCTCGGGGGATCACCCCTCCACTTT

clone size: NA
CDR3 length: 14
J gene: TRBJ2-7
D gene: TRBD1
V gene: TRBV5-6
CDR3 protein: CASSYGTGGYEQYF
CDR3 DNA: TGTGCCAGCAGCTACGGGACAGGGGGCTACGAGCAGTACTTC

clone size: NA
CDR3 length: 13
J gene: TRBJ2-5
D gene: NA
V gene: TRBV6-2/TRBV6-3
CDR3 protein: CASSYSEGQTQYF
CDR3 DNA: TGTGCCAGCAGTTATTCGGAGGGGCAGACCCAGTACTTC

clone size: NA
CDR3 length: 17
J gene: TRBJ2-7
D gene: TRBD1
V gene: TRBV7-8
CDR3 protein: CASTAGQGVSVPHEQYF
CDR3 DNA: TGTGCCAGCACCGCCGGACAGGGGGTAAGCGTCCCCCACGAGCAGTACTTC